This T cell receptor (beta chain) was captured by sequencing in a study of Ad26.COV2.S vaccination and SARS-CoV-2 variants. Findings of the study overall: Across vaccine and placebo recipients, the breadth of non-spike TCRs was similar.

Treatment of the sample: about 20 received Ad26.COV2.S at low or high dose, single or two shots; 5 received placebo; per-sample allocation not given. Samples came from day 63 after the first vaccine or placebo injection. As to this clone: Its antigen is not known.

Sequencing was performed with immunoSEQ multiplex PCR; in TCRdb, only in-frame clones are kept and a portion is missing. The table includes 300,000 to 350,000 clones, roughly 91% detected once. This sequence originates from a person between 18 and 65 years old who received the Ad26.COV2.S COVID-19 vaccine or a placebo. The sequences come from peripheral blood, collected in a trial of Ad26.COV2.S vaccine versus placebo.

CDR3: CSVKWGNSPLHF. The CDR3 nucleotides read TGCAGCGTTAAGTGGGGTAATTCACCCCTCCACTTT. The chain couples TRBV29-1 to TRBJ1-6, with no clear D. The V gene lost 5 bases and the J gene lost 6 bases, with 8 bases spanning the gap. Germline lookup yields CDR1 SQVTM and CDR2 ANQGSEA. The CDR3 extends over 12 amino acids.